At least ten counts were recorded for the clone carrying this T cell receptor beta chain. Its antigen is not known. The read falls 3 residues short of the CDR3 end, and the missing part is taken from the germline J gene. The data were taken from a study of T cell clonality in common variable immunodeficiency. Equal genomic DNA amounts from CVID and control samples were sequenced. Profiled with immunoSEQ multiplex PCR; TCRdb holds only in-frame clones, not every one. The sample shows tens of thousands of clones, none of them appearing just once. Heparinized whole blood, 5 to 8 ml, came from each donor. Overall study results and limits: CVID subjects shared fewer TCRbeta clones than healthy controls did. CVID subjects had higher TCRbeta clonality than healthy controls, most marked in about a third. Fewer deletions and N-nucleotide insertions were reportedly seen in common variable immunodeficiency TCR beta sequences.

V trimming: 0 bases; J trimming: 4 bases; junction bases outside the gene matches: 3. This CDR3 is built from 14 residues. The V gene's germline CDR1 is SGHRS and CDR2 YFSETQ. The receptor comes from a human donor with common variable immunodeficiency. This chain joins TRBV5-1 and TRBJ2-7, with 8 bases that match TRBD1. The sample comprised peripheral blood mononuclear cells. Incomplete CDR3 DNA: TGCGCCAGCAGCTTGGGACAGGGGATTTACGAG. Its translation is CASSLGQGIYE. The full CDR3 reads CASSLGQGIYEQYF.